This T cell receptor (beta chain) was recorded in a study of blood T cell repertoires in COVID-19. How the authors handled the data: Estimation of nucleated cell counts was performed using reference gene primer amplification. Sequencing used immunoSEQ multiplex PCR; TCRdb keeps in-frame clones, though not all of them. D and trimming were read from the DNA, whereas the V and J calls and clone size are those reported in that table. The sample lists approximately 150,000 clones, 87% occurring once. Looked up from germline, CDR1 is SGDLS and CDR2 is YYNGEE. With V trimmed by 4 bases and J by 2 bases, 5 bases remained unmatched. The CDR3 runs to 15 residues.

The material sequenced was peripheral blood. The rearrangement joins TRBV9 to TRBJ2-7, with 11 positions matching TRBD2. The sequence was obtained from a woman aged 60 to 75 with active or convalescent COVID-19. The CDR3 region has the DNA TGTGCCAGCAGCCCGATGGGACTAGCGGCCTACGAGCAGTACTTC. Protein product: CASSPMGLAAYEQYF.